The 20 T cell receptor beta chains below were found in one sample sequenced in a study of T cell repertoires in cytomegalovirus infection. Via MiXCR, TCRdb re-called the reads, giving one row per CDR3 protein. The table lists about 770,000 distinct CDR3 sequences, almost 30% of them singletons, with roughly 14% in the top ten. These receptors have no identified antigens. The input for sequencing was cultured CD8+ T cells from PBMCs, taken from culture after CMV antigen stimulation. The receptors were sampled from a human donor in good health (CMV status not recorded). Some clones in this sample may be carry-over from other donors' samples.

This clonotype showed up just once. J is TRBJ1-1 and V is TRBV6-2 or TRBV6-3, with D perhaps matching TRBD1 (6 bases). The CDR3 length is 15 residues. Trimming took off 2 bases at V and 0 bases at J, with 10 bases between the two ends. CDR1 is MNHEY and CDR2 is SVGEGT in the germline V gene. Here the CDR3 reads CASSYLTGLNTEAFF. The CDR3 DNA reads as TGTGCCAGCAGTTACCTCACAGGGTTGAACACTGAAGCTTTCTTT.

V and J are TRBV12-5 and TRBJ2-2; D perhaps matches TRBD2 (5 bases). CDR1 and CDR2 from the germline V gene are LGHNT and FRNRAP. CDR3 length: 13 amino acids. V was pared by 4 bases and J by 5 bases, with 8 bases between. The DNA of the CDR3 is TGTGCTAGTGGTTCCCCGGGAACCGGGGAGCTGTTTTTT. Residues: CASGSPGTGELFF. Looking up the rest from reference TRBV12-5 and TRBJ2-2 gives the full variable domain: DARVTQTPRHKVTEMGQEVTMRCQPILGHNTVFWYRQTMMQGLELLAYFRNRAPLDDSGMPKDRFSAEMPDATLATLKIQPSEPRDSAVYFCASGSPGTGELFFGEGSRLTVL.

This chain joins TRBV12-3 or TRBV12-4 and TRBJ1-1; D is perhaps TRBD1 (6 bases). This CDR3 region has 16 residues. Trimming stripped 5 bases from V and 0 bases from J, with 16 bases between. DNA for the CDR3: TGTGCCAGCAGTCGCGACAGGAGATTAATGAACACTGAAGCTTTCTTT. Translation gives CASSRDRRLMNTEAFF.

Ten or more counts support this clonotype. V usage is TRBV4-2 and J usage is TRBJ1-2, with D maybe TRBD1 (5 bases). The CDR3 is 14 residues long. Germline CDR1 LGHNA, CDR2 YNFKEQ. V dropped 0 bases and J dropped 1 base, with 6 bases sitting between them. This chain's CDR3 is CASSQETDNYGYTF. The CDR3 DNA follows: TGTGCCAGCAGCCAAGAGACAGATAACTATGGCTACACCTTC.

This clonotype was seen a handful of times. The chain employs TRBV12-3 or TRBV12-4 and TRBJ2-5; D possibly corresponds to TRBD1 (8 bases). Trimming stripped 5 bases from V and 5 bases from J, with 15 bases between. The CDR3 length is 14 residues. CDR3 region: CASSPYRGGETQYF. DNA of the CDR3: TGTGCCAGCAGTCCTTACAGGGGGGGCGAGACCCAGTACTTC.

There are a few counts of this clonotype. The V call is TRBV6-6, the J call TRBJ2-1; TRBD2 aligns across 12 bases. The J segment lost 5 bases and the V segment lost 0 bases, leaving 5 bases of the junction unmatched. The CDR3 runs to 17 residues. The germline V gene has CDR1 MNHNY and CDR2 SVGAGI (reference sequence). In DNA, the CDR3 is TGTGCCAGCAGTTACTCGGCGACTAGCGGGGGTGACAATGAGCAGTTCTTC. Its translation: CASSYSATSGGDNEQFF.

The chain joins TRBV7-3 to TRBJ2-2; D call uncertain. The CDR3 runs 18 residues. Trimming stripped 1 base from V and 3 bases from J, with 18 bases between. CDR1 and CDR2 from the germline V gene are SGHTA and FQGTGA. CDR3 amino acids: CASSLKERLLGDTGELFF. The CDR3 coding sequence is TGTGCCAGCAGCTTAAAGGAAAGACTCCTGGGTGACACCGGGGAGCTGTTTTTT.

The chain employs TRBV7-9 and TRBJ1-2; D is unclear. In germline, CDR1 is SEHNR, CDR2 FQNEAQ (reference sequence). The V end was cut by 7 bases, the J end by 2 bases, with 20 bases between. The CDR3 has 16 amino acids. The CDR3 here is CASINPEEARNYGYTF. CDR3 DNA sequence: TGTGCCAGCATCAATCCAGAGGAGGCCCGAAACTATGGCTACACCTTC.

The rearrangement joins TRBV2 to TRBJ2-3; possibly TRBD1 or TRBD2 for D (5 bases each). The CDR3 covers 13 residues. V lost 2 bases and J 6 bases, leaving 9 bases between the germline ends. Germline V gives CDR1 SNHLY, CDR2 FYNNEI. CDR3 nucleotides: TGTGCCAGCAGTGAATATTGGGGGGATACGCAGTATTTT. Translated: CASSEYWGDTQYF. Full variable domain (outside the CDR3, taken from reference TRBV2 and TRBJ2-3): EPEVTQTPSHQVTQMGQEVILRCVPISNHLYFYWYRQILGQKVEFLVSFYNNEISEKSEIFDDQFSVERPDGSNFTLKIRSTKLEDSAMYFCASSEYWGDTQYFGPGTRLTVL.

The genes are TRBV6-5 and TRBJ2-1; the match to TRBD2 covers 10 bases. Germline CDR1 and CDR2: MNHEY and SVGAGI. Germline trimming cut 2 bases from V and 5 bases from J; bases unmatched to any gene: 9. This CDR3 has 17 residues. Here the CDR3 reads CASSYPPGLAGDNEQFF. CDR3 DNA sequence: TGTGCCAGCAGTTACCCCCCCGGGCTAGCGGGGGACAATGAGCAGTTCTTC.

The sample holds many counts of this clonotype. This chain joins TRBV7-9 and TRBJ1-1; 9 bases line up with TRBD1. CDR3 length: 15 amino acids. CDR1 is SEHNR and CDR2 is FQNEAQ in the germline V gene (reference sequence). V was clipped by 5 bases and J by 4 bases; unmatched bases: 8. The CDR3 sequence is CASSHSDRGGTEAFF. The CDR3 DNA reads TGTGCCAGCAGCCACTCGGACAGGGGTGGCACTGAAGCTTTCTTT.

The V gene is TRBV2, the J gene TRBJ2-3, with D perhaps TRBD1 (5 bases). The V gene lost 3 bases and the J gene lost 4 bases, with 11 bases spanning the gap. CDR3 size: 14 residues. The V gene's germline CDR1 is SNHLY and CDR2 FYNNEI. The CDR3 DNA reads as TGTGCCAGCAGTGACCCCAGGGTCTCAGATACGCAGTATTTT. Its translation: CASSDPRVSDTQYF.

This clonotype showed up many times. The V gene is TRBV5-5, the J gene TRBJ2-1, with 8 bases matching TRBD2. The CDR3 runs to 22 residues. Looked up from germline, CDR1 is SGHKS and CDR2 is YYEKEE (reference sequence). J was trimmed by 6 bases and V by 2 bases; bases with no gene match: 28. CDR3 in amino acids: CASSLKPKRESTYRNSRNEQFF. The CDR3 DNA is TGTGCCAGCAGCTTAAAACCTAAGCGGGAGAGTACATATCGGAACAGCCGCAATGAGCAGTTCTTC. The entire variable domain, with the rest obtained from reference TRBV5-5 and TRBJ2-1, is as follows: DAGVTQSPTHLIKTRGQQVTLRCSPISGHKSVSWYQQVLGQGPQFIFQYYEKEERGRGNFPDRFSARQFPNYSSELNVNALLLGDSALYLCASSLKPKRESTYRNSRNEQFFGPGTRLTVL.

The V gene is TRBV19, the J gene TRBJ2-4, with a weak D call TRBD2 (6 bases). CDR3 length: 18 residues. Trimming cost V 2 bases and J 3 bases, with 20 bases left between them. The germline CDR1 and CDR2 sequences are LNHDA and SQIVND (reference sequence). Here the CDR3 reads CASSISYRREIGKNIQYF. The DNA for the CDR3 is TGTGCCAGTAGTATAAGTTATCGGAGGGAAATTGGCAAAAACATTCAGTACTTC. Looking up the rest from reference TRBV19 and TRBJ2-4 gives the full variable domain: DGGITQSPKYLFRKEGQNVTLSCEQNLNHDAMYWYRQDPGQGLRLIYYSQIVNDFQKGDIAEGYSVSREKKESFPLTVTSAQKNPTAFYLCASSISYRREIGKNIQYFGAGTRLSVL.

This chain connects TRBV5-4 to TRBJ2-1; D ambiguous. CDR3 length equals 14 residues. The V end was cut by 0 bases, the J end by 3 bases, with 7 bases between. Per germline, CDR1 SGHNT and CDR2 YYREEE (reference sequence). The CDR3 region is CASSLEGFYNEQFF. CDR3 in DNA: TGTGCCAGCAGCTTGGAAGGGTTCTACAATGAGCAGTTCTTC. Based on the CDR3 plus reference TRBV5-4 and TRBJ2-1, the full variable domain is ETGVTQSPTHLIKTRGQQVTLRCSSQSGHNTVSWYQQALGQGPQFIFQYYREEENGRGNFPPRFSGLQFPNYSSELNVNALELDDSALYLCASSLEGFYNEQFFGPGTRLTVL.

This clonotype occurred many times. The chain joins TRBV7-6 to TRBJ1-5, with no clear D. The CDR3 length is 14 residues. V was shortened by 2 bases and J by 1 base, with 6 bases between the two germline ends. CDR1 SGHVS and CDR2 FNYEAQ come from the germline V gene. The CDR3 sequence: CASSLSESNQPQHF. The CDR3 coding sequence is TGTGCCAGCAGCTTATCAGAGAGCAATCAGCCCCAGCATTTT. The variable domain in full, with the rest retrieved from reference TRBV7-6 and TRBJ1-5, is GAGVSQSPRYKVTKRGQDVALRCDPISGHVSLYWYRQALGQGPEFLTYFNYEAQQDKSGLPNDRFSAERPEGSISTLTIQRTEQRDSAMYRCASSLSESNQPQHFGDGTRLSIL.

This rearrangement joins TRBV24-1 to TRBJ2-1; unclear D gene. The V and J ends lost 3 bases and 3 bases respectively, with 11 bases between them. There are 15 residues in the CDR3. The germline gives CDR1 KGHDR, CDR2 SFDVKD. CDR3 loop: CATSDPLDNYNEQFF. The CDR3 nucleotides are TGTGCCACCAGTGATCCCCTTGACAACTACAATGAGCAGTTCTTC.

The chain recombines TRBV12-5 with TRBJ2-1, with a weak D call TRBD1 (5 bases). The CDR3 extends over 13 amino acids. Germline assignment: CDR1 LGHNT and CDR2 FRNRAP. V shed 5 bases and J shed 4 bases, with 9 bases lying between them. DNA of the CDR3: TGTGCTAGTGGTCCTAGGGGTTACAATGAGCAGTTCTTC. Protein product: CASGPRGYNEQFF.

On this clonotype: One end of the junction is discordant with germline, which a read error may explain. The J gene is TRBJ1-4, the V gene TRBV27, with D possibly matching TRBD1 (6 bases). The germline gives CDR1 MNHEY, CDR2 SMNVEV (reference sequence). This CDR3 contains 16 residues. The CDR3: CASRLWAGQTKIKLFF. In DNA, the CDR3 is TGTGCCAGCAGATTATGGGCGGGACAAACGAAGATTAAACTGTTTTTT.

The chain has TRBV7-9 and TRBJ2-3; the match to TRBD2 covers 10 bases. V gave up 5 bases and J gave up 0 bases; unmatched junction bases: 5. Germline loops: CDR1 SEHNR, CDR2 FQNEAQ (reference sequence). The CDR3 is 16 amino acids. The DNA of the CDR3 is TGTGCCAGCAGCCCCCAGCGGGGGGGTAGCACAGATACGCAGTATTTT. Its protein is CASSPQRGGSTDTQYF.